The clone carrying this T cell receptor (beta chain) has a single count. Trimming left V 7 bases short and J 4 bases short, with 20 bases between. CDR1 LGHDT and CDR2 YNNKEL come from the germline V gene (reference sequence). This CDR3 is built from 16 residues. This sample stems from a study of blood T cell repertoires in COVID-19. Study as a whole: Samples taken during acute and convalescent COVID-19 were collected in the United States, Italy and Spain. T cells, B-cell-depleted T cells, or PBMCs supplied cDNA or gDNA.

Authors' methods: Quantification of nucleated cells was approximated via reference gene primer amplification. TCRdb's copy holds only in-frame clones and misses some; the assay was immunoSEQ multiplex PCR. The DNA was the basis for D and trimming; V, J and clone size are from that table. The sample consists of 150,000 to 200,000 clones, roughly nine tenths of them appearing once. Input material: peripheral blood. The clonotype originates from a woman in her 70s with acute or convalescent COVID-19. The V and J genes are TRBV3-1 (or the pseudogene TRBV3-2) and TRBJ2-1; no definite D call. The CDR3 sequence is CASTHRSDPRYNEQFF. DNA for the CDR3: TGTGCCAGCACCCATCGAAGCGACCCACGTTACAATGAGCAGTTCTTC.